This TCR beta chain was found in a study of shared clonotypes between healthy human individuals. Study-wide background: A few men and a couple of women, aged 18 to 49, were donors. Study-wide points: An effect of sequencing depth on clonotype sharing among donors was expected.

Healthy and HIV-negative, the adult donors had no recent acute infections or vaccinations. A single count supports this clone. Antigen unknown. Sequencing was performed with immunoSEQ multiplex PCR; in TCRdb, only in-frame clones are kept and a portion is missing. The table has about 1,500,000 clones, roughly 96% seen once. The receptor was derived from a man aged 30 to 45 in good health. The material sequenced was naive CD4+ T cells sorted from blood. Stated subset: CD45RA+ positively selected.

CDR3 loop: CASSAPLLWVNNEQFF. CDR3 DNA: TGTGCCAGCAGTGCCCCCTTGCTGTGGGTAAACAATGAGCAGTTCTTC. The chain couples TRBV2 to TRBJ2-1; no reliable D call. The CDR3 runs 16 residues. V gave up 4 bases and J gave up 5 bases, with 18 bases separating them. CDR1 is SNHLY and CDR2 is FYNNEI in the germline V gene.